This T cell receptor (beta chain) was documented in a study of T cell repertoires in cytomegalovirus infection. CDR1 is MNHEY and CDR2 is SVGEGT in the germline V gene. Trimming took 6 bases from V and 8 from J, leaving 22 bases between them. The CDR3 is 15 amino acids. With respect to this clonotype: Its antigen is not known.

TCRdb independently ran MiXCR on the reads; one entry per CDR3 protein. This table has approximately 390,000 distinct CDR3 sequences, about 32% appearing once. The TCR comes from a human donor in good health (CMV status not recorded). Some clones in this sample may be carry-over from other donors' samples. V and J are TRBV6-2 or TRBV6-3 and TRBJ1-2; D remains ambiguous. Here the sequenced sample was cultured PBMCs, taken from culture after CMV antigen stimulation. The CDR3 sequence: CASSPLLATRGGYTF. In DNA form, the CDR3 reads TGTGCCAGCAGCCCCCTATTGGCTACCCGCGGCGGCTACACCTTC.